This paragraph reports one T cell receptor (beta chain). The CDR3 covers 15 residues. The germline V gene has CDR1 MDHEN and CDR2 SYDVKM. V lost 6 bases and J 1 base, leaving 12 bases between the germline ends. Produced via immunoSEQ multiplex PCR; TCRdb's table is partial and in-frame only. The sample gives 70,000 to 95,000 clones, around 94% of which show up once; 9.6% is in the top ten. This record belongs to a study of OX40 agonist ivuxolimab in advanced cancers. At the level of the study: Cohort: approximately 83% men, mean age roughly 60, aged about 23 to 80.

At cycle 4 day 1, cycle 7 day 1, and baseline, blood was sampled. The chain combines TRBV28 with TRBJ2-2; TRBD1 or TRBD2 may be the D gene (5 bases each). The sample here was CD4+ or CD8+ T cells sorted from blood, taken in a trial of the OX40 agonist ivuxolimab. The sequence was obtained from an adult with an advanced solid tumor such as melanoma, head and neck, liver or kidney cancer. The DNA of the CDR3 is TGTGCCAGCAGCGGGACGCTAAAGAACACCGGGGAGCTGTTTTTT. Translated, it gives CASSGTLKNTGELFF.